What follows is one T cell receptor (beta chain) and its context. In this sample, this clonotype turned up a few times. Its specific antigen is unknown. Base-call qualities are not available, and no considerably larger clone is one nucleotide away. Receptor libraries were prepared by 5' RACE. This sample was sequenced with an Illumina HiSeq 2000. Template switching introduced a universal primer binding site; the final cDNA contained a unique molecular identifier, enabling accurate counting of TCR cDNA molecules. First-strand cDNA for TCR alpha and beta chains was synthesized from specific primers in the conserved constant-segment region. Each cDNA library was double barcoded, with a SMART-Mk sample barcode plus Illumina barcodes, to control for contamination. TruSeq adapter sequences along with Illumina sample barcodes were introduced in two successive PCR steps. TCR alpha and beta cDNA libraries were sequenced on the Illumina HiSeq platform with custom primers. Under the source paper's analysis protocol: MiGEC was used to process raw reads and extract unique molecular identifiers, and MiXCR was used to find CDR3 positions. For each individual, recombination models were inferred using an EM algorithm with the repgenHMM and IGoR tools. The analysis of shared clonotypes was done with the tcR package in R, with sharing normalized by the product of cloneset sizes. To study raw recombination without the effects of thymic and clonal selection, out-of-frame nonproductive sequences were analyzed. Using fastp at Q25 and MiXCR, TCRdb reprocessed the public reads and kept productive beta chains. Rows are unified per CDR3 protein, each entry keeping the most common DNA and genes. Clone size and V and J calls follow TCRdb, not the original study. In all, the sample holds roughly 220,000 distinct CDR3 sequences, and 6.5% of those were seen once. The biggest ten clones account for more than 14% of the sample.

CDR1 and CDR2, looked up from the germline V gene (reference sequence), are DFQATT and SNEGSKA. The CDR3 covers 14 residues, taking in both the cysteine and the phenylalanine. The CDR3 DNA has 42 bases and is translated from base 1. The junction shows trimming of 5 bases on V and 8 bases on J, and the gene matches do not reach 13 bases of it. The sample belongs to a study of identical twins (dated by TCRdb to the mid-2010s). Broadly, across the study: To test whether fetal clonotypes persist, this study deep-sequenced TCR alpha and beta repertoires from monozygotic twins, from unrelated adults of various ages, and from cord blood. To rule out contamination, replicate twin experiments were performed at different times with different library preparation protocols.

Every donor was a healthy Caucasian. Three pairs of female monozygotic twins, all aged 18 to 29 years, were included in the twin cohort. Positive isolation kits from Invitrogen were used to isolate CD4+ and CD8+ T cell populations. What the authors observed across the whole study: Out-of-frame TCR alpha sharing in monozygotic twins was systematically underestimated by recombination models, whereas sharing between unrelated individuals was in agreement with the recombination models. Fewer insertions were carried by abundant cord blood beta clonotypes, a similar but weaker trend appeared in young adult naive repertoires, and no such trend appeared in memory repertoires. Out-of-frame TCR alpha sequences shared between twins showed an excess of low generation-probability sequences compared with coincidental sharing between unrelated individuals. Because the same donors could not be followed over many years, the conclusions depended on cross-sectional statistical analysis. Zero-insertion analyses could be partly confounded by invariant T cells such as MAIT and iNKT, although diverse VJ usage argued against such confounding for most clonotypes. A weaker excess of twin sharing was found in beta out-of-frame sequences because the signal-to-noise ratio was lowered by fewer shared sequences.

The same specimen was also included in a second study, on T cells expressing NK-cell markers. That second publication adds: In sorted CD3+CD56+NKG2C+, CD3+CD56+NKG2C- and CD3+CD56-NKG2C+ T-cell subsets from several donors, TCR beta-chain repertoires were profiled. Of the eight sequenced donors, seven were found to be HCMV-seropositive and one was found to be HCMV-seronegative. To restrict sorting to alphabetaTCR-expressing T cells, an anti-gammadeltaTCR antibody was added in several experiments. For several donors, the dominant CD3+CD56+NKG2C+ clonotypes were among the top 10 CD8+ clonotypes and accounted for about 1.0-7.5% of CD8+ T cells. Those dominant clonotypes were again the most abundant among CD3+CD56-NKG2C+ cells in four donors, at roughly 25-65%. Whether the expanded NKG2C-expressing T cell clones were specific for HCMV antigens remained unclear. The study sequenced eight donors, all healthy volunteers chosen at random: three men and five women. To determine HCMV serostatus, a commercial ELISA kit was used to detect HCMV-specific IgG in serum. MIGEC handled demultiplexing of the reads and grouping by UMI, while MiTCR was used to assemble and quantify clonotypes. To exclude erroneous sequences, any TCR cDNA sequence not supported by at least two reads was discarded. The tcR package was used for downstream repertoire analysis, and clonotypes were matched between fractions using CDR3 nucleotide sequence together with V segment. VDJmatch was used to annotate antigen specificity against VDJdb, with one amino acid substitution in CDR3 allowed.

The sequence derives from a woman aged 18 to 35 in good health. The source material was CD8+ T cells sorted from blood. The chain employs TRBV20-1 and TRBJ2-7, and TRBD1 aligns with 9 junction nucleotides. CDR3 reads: CSAAPGQGLEQQYF. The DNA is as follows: TGCAGTGCTGCCCCGGGACAGGGACTGGAGCAGCAGTACTTC.